This T cell receptor (beta chain) was recorded in a study of cytomegalovirus exposure and HLA in healthy donors. General study points: Specific recognition of CMV antigens was confirmed in vitro for a few chains (all CMV-associated).

In regard to this clone: Its antigen is currently unknown.

Generated by immunoSEQ multiplex PCR, the TCRdb table keeps only in-frame clones and is missing some. The sample carries about 310,000 clones, roughly 87% recorded once. The germline V gene has CDR1 SGHDT and CDR2 YYEEEE. V was pared by 3 bases and J by 3 bases, with 2 bases of the junction left unmatched. This CDR3 comprises 13 residues. Sequencing used PBMCs. The clonotype was recovered from a man between 25 and 39 years old in good health and CMV-seronegative. The chain couples TRBV5-6 to TRBJ2-7; 8 bases align to TRBD1. CDR3 residues: CASSSGTGYEQYF. CDR3 in DNA: TGTGCCAGCAGCTCCGGGACAGGCTACGAGCAGTACTTC.